A selection of T cell receptor beta chains follows, all from one sample in a study of blood T cell repertoires in COVID-19. Some clones are missing from TCRdb's copy, which holds only in-frame ones; the method was immunoSEQ multiplex PCR. There are roughly 280,000 clones in the sample; 80% to 90% occur only once, and 11% lies in the top ten. The sequenced sample was peripheral blood. Source of these receptors: a woman in her seventies with acute or convalescent COVID-19. Both conserved end residues are part of each CDR3. The D gene is left open where the match is weak. Where a row states a size, it is once, few, many or the class of an expanded clone; other rows omit it.

V gene: TRBV10-3; clone size: once; J gene: TRBJ1-2; D gene: -; CDR3 protein: CAIRTEDDSSYGYTF; CDR3 DNA: TGTGCCATCAGGACAGAAGATGACAGTTCCTATGGCTACACCTTC
V gene: TRBV6-4; clone size: -; J gene: TRBJ2-7; D gene: TRBD2; CDR3 protein: CASSDTGTSGGEQYF; CDR3 DNA: TGTGCCAGCAGTGACACCGGGACTAGCGGGGGCGAGCAGTACTTC
V gene: TRBV2; clone size: -; J gene: TRBJ2-7; D gene: -; CDR3 protein: CASSKTAILRRQYF; CDR3 DNA: TGTGCCAGCAGTAAGACTGCGATTCTACGAAGGCAGTACTTC
V gene: TRBV3-1/TRBV3-2; clone size: -; J gene: TRBJ2-7; D gene: TRBD1; CDR3 protein: CASTPGQGRYEQYF; CDR3 DNA: TGTGCCAGCACCCCGGGACAGGGAAGATACGAGCAGTACTTC
V gene: TRBV18; clone size: -; J gene: TRBJ2-1; D gene: TRBD2; CDR3 protein: CASSPPSGGSERQFF; CDR3 DNA: TGTGCCAGCTCACCACCGTCGGGGGGGTCCGAGCGGCAGTTCTTC
V gene: TRBV6-5; clone size: -; J gene: TRBJ1-1; D gene: TRBD1; CDR3 protein: CASRLQGWNTEAFF; CDR3 DNA: TGTGCCAGCAGGTTACAGGGGTGGAACACTGAAGCTTTCTTT
V gene: TRBV10-3; clone size: -; J gene: TRBJ2-7; D gene: -; CDR3 protein: CAISESNGGINEQYF; CDR3 DNA: TGTGCCATCAGTGAGTCGAACGGGGGTATAAACGAGCAGTACTTC
V gene: TRBV10-3; clone size: -; J gene: TRBJ1-2; D gene: -; CDR3 protein: CAISESIISGGGYTF; CDR3 DNA: TGTGCCATCAGTGAGTCGATTATTTCCGGGGGTGGCTACACCTTC
V gene: TRBV6-5; clone size: -; J gene: TRBJ2-7; D gene: TRBD2; CDR3 protein: CASSRGTSGGIEQYF; CDR3 DNA: TGTGCCAGCAGTAGAGGGACTAGCGGGGGGATCGAGCAGTACTTC
V gene: TRBV2; clone size: -; J gene: TRBJ1-4; D gene: -; CDR3 protein: CASSSEKLFF; CDR3 DNA: TGTGCCAGTTCGAGTGAAAAACTGTTTTTT